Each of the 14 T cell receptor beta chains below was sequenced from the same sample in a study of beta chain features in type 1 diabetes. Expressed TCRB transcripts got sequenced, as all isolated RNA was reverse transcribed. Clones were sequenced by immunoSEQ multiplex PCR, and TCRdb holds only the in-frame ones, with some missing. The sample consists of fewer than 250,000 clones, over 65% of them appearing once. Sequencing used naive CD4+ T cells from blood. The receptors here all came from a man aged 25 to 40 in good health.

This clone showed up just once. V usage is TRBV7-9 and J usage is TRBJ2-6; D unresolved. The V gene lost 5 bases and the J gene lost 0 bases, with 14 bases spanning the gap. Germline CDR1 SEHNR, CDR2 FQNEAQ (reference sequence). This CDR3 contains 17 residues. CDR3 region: CASSLEGFISGANVLTF. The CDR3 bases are TGTGCCAGCAGCCTAGAAGGGTTTATCTCTGGGGCCAACGTCCTGACTTTC.

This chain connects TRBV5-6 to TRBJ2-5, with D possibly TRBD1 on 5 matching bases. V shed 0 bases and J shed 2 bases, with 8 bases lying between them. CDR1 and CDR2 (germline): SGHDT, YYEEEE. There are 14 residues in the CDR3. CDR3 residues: CASSLGAGQETQYF. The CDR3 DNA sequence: TGTGCCAGCAGCTTGGGTGCAGGGCAAGAGACCCAGTACTTC.

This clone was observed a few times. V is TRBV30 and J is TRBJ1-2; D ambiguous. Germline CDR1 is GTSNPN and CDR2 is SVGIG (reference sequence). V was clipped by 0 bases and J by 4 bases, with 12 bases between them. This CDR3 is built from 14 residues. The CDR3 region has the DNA TGTGCCTGGAGTGTACTCGGCCGCAGCTATGGCTACACCTTC. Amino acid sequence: CAWSVLGRSYGYTF.

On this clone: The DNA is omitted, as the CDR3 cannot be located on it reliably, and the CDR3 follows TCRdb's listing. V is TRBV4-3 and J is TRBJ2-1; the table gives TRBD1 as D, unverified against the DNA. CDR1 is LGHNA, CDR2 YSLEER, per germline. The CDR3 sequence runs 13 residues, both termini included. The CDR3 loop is CASSQDWGTGAFF.

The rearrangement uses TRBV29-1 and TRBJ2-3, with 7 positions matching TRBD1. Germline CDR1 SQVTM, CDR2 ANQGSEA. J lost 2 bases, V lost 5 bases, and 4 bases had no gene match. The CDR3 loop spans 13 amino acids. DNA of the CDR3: TGCAGCGTTCAGGGACAGATCACAGATACGCAGTATTTT. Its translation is CSVQGQITDTQYF.

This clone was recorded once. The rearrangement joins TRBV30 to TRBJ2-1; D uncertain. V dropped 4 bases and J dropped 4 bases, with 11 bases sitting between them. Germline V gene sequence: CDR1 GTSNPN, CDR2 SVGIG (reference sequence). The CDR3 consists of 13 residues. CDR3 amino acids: CAWTPTTYNEQFF. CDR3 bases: TGTGCCTGGACTCCCACTACATACAATGAGCAGTTCTTC.

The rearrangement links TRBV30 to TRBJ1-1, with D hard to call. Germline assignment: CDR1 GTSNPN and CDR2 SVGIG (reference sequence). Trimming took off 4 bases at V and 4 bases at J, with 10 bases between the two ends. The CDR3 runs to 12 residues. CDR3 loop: CAWKASGTEAFF. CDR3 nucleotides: TGTGCCTGGAAGGCCTCGGGCACTGAAGCTTTCTTT.

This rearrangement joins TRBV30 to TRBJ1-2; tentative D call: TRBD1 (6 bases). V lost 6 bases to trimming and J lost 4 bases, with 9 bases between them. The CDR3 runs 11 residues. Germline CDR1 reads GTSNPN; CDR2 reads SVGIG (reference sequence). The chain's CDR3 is CACRQVYGYTF. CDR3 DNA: TGTGCCTGCCGACAGGTCTATGGCTACACCTTC.

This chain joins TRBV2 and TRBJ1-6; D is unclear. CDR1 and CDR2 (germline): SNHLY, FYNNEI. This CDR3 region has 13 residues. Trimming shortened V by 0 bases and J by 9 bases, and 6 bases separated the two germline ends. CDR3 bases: TGTGCCAGCAGTGAAGCGCCGGGTTCACCCCTCCACTTT. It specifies CASSEAPGSPLHF.

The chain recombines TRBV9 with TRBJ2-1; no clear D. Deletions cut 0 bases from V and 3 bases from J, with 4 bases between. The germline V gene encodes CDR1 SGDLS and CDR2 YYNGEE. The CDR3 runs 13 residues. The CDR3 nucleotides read TGTGCCAGCAGCGTAGTGAGCTACAATGAGCAGTTCTTC. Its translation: CASSVVSYNEQFF.

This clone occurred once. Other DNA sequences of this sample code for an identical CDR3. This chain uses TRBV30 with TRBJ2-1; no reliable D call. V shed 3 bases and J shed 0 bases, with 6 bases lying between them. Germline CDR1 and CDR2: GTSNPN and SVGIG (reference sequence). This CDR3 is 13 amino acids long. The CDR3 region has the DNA TGTGCCTGGAGCGGCAGCTCCTACAATGAGCAGTTCTTC. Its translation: CAWSGSSYNEQFF.

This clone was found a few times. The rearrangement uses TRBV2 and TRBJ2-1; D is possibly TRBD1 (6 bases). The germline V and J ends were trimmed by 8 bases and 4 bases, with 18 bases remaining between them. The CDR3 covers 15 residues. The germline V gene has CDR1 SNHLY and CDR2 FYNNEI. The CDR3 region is CASSLQGAVYNEQFF. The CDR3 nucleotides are TGTGCCAGCTCCCTACAGGGTGCCGTTTACAATGAGCAGTTCTTC.

CDR3 protein: CASSQYKNYGYTF. The CDR3 coding sequence is TGCGCCAGCAGCCAGTATAAGAACTATGGCTACACCTTC. The rearrangement joins TRBV4-3 to TRBJ1-2; D uncertain. This CDR3 spans 13 amino acids. V lost 3 bases and J lost 2, with 7 bases in between. Germline assignment: CDR1 LGHNA and CDR2 YSLEER.

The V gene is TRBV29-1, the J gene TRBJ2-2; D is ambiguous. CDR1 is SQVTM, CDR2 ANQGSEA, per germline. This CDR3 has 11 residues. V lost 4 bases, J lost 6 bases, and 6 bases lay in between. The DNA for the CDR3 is TGCAGCGTTGGATTGGCCGGGGAGCTGTTTTTT. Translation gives CSVGLAGELFF.